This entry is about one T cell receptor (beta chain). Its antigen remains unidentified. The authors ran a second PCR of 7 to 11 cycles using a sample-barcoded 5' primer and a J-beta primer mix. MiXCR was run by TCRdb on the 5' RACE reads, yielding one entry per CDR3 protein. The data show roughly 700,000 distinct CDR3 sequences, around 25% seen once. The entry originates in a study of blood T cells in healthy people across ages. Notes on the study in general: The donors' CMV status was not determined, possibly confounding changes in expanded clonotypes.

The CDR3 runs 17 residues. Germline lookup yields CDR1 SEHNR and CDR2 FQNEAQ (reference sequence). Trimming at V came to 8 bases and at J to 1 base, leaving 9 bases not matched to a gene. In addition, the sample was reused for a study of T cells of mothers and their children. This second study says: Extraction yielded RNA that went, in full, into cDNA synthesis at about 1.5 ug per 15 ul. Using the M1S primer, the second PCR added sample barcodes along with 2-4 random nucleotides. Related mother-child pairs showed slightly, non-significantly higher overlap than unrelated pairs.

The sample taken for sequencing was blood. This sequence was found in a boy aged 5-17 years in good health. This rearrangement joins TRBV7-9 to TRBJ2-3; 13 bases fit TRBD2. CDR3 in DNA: TGTGCCAGCGCGGGACTAGCGGGGACCTCTGGCACAGATACGCAGTATTTT. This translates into CASAGLAGTSGTDTQYF.